This TCR beta chain was retrieved from a study of blood T cells in healthy people across ages. Trimming removed 0 bases from V and 10 bases from J, with 16 bases in between. Per germline, CDR1 MNHEY and CDR2 SVGAGI. The CDR3 length is 15 residues. With a J-beta primer mix and a sample-barcoded 5' primer, a second PCR ran about 7 to 11 cycles. MiXCR, applied by TCRdb to the 5' RACE reads, yields one record per CDR3 protein. The repertoire holds 850,000 to 1,000,000 distinct CDR3 sequences, about 48% seen once, with roughly 12% in the top ten. The TCR comes from a man aged 25 to 40 in good health. The source material was blood. V and J are TRBV6-5 and TRBJ2-1; D is perhaps TRBD2 (6 bases). This CDR3 is CASSYSETRAAEQFF. In DNA, the CDR3 is TGTGCCAGCAGTTACTCGGAGACTAGGGCTGCCGAGCAGTTCTTC.